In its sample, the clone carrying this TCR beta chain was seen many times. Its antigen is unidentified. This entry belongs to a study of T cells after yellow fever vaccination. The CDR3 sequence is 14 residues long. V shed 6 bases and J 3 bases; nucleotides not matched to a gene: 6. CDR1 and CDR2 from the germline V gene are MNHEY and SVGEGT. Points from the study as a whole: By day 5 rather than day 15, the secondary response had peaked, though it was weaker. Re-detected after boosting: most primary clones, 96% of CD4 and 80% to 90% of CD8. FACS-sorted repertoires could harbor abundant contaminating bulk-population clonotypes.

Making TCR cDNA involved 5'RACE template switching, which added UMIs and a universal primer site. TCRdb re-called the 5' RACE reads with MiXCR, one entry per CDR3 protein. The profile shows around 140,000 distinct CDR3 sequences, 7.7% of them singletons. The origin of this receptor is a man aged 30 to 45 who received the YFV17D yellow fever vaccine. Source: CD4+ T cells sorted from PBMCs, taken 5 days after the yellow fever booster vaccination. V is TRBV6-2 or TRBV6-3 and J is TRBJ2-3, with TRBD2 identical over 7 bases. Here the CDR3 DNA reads TGTGCCAGCAGCGTAGGCGGGAGAACAGATACGCAGTATTTT. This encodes CASSVGGRTDTQYF.